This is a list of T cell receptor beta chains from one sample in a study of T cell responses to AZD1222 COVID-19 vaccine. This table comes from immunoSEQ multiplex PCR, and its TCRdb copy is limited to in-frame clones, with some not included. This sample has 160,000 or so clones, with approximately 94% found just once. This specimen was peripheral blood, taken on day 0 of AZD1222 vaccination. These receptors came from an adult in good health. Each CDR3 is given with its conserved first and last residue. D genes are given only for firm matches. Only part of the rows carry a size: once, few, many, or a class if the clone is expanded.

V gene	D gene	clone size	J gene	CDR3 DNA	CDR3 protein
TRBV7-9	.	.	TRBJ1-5	TGTGCCAGCAGCTTAGAGGGGCTTCAGCCCCAGCATTTT	CASSLEGLQPQHF
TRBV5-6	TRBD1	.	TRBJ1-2	TGTGCCAGCAGCTTGGCTGCGGACAGGGTCTATGGCTACACCTTC	CASSLAADRVYGYTF
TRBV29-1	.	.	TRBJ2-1	TGCAGCGTGGCGAGGGATGAGCAGTTCTTC	CSVARDEQFF
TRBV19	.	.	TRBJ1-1	TGTGCCAGTAGTAATCGGTTGGGGGTGATGGCTTTCTTT	CASSNRLGVMAFF
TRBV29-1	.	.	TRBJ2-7	TGCAGCTTTAGACCAGGGCCGAGAAACGAGCAGTACTTC	CSFRPGPRNEQYF
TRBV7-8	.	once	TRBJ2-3	TGTGCCAGCAACCCCACGACAGTAATTAGCACAGATACGCAGTATTTT	CASNPTTVISTDTQYF
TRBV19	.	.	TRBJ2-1	TGTGCCAGTAGTGATCCGGGGCCGGCCTTGGGTAATGAGCAGTTCTTC	CASSDPGPALGNEQFF
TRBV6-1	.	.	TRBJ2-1	TGTGCCAGCAGTGATTTGGGGCCCTACAATGAGCAGTTCTTC	CASSDLGPYNEQFF
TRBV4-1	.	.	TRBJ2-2	TGCGCCAGCAGCCTAAGCGGGCTACAGAACACCGGGGAGCTGTTTTTT	CASSLSGLQNTGELFF
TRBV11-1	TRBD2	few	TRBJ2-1	TGTGCCAGCTCCGCGCTAGGGAGCGGGGGTTACAATGAGCAGTTCTTC	CASSALGSGGYNEQFF
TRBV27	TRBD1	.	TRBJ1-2	TGTGCCAGCAGCCCGACAGGGAGTGGCTTCTATGGCTACACCTTC	CASSPTGSGFYGYTF
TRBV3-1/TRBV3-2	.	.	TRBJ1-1	TGTGCCAGCAGCCATTATGGCAGGGAGGGCACTGAAGCTTTCTTT	CASSHYGREGTEAFF
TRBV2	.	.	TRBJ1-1	TGTGCCAGCAGCCCGTCCCAGGGATGGTCTGAAGCTTTCTTT	CASSPSQGWSEAFF
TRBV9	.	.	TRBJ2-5	TGTGCCAGCAGCGTATTGGGCAGGGACGGGGAGACCCAGTACTTC	CASSVLGRDGETQYF
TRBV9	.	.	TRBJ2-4	TGTGCCAGCAGCGTAGAGGTAGGGAGGTCCATTCAGTACTTC	CASSVEVGRSIQYF
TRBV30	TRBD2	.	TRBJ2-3	TGTGCCTGGAGTGTGGGACTAGCGGAAACAGATACGCAGTATTTT	CAWSVGLAETDTQYF
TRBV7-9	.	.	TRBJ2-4	TGTGCCAGCAGCTTAGCGGGCGGAACCAAAAACATTCAGTACTTC	CASSLAGGTKNIQYF
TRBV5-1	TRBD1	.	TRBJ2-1	TGCGCCAGCAGCCCCCCTGGGACAGGATACAATGAGCAGTTCTTC	CASSPPGTGYNEQFF
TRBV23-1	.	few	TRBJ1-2	TGCGCCAGCAGTCAATTTGTTACAGTTCGAGGCTACACCTTC	CASSQFVTVRGYTF
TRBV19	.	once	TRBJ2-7	TGTGCCAGTAGTCTCCGGGCAGGGGGGCTCCACGAGCAGTACTTC	CASSLRAGGLHEQYF
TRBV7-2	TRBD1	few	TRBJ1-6	TGTGCCAGCAGCTTAGTAGGTCGGGACAGGGGTAATTCACCCCTCCACTTT	CASSLVGRDRGNSPLHF
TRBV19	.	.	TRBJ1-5	TGTGCCAGTAGTTCTCACTCCAATCAGCCCCAGCATTTT	CASSSHSNQPQHF
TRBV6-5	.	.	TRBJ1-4	TGTGCCAGCAGTTACTCGGGGTATGAAAAACTGTTTTTT	CASSYSGYEKLFF
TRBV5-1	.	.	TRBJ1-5	TGCGCCAGCAGCTTGGTAGGGGGACCGGGTCAGCCCCAGCATTTT	CASSLVGGPGQPQHF
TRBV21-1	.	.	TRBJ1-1	TGTGCCAGCAGCAGCGGGACAGGGACTCAGAAGGGCACTGAAGCTTTCTTT	CASSSGTGTQKGTEAFF
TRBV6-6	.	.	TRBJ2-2	TGTGCCAGCAGTACAGGGATTAGAAACACCGGGGAGCTGTTTTTT	CASSTGIRNTGELFF
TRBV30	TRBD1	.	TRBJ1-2	TGTGCCTGGAGTTTGGGACAGGGAAACTATGGCTACACCTTC	CAWSLGQGNYGYTF
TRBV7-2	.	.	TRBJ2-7	TGTGCCAGCAGCCCAACCCACGAGCAGTACTTC	CASSPTHEQYF
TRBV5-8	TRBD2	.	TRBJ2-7	TGTGCCAGCAGCCGACTAATTAGCGGGAGATCTTACGAGCAGTACTTC	CASSRLISGRSYEQYF
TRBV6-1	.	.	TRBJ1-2	TGTGCCAGCAGTGAAGAGTTGGAAGGCCCTAGGTATGGCTACACCTTC	CASSEELEGPRYGYTF
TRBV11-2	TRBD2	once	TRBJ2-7	TGTGCCAGCAGCTTAGAAGGGACTAGTCTGTCCTACGAGCAGTACTTC	CASSLEGTSLSYEQYF
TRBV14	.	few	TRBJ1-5	TGTGCCAGCAGCCATTGGACTCAGCCCCAGCATTTT	CASSHWTQPQHF
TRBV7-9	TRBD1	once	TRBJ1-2	TGTGCCAGCAGTGAGGACAGGGCCAGGTCGGATGGCTACACCTTC	CASSEDRARSDGYTF
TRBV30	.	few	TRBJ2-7	TGTGCCTGGAGTGTAATGGGGCGAGAGCAGTACTTC	CAWSVMGREQYF
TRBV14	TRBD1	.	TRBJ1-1	TGTGCCAGCAGCCGCCGACAGGGGTCCGGCACTGAAGCTTTCTTT	CASSRRQGSGTEAFF
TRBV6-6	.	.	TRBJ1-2	TGTGCCAGCAGCCACAGGGATAACTATGGCTACACCTTC	CASSHRDNYGYTF
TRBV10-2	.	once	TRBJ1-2	TGCGCCAGCAGTACCCCCGGGACATCGGGCTACACCTTC	CASSTPGTSGYTF
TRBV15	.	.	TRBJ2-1	TGTGCCACCAGCAGAGATAAAAAGAGGGTGGAGCAGTTCTTC	CATSRDKKRVEQFF
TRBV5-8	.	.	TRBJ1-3	TGTGCCAGCAGCTTCTCCCGGCGAAACACCATATATTTT	CASSFSRRNTIYF
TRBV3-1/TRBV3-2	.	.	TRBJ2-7	TGTGCCAGCAGCCAAGGAGCCAGCTACGAGCAGTACTTC	CASSQGASYEQYF
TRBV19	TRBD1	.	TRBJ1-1	TGTGCCAGTAGTATTAGCTGGGACAGCGAAGCTTTCTTT	CASSISWDSEAFF
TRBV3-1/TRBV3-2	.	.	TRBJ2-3	TGTGCCAGCAGCCCACCGTGGGGACGGTACACAGATACGCAGTATTTT	CASSPPWGRYTDTQYF
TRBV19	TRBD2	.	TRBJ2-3	TGTGCCAGTAGTACGCCACTGGGGGGGAGCACAGATACGCAGTATTTT	CASSTPLGGSTDTQYF
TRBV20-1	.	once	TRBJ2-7	TGCAGTGCTAGAGATGGGAGACTTCAGTACTTC	CSARDGRLQYF
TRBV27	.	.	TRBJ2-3	TGTGCCAGCAGTTTATCTATACAGGGTTTAGATACGCAGTATTTT	CASSLSIQGLDTQYF
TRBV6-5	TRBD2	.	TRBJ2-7	TGTGCCAGCAGTAACGGTCCTAGCGGGAGGGGTGAGCAGTACTTC	CASSNGPSGRGEQYF
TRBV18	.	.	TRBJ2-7	TGTGCCAGCTCACCACCGCCAGGGGTCGGTTACGAGCAGTACTTC	CASSPPPGVGYEQYF
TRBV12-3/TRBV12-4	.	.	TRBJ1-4	TGTGCCAGCAGTTTACACACTAATGAAAAACTGTTTTTT	CASSLHTNEKLFF
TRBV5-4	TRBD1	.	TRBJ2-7	TGTGCCAGCAGCTTGGACAGGGGCGAGCAGTACTTC	CASSLDRGEQYF
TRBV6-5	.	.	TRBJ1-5	TGTGCCAGCCGGCCGCGTGGGGGGCAGGGTCAGCCCCAGCATTTT	CASRPRGGQGQPQHF
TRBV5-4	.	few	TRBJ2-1	TGTGCCAGCAGCTGGGGGGTGCGGGACGGATCCTACATCCCCGAGCAGTTCTTC	CASSWGVRDGSYIPEQFF
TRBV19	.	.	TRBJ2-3	TGTGCCAGTAGTATGCTAGTTGGAGATACGCAGTATTTT	CASSMLVGDTQYF
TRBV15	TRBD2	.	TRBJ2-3	TGTGCCACCAGCCAACGGGGGGTCAGCACAGATACGCAGTATTTT	CATSQRGVSTDTQYF